This entry lists 26 T cell receptor beta chains sequenced from one sample in a study of T cell repertoires in cytomegalovirus infection. TCRdb reanalysed the reads using MiXCR and keeps one entry per CDR3 protein. The data contain 600,000 to 700,000 distinct CDR3 sequences, 30% to 35% of them singletons. What these receptors recognize is not known. The source material was cultured PBMCs, sampled from culture after CMV antigen stimulation. These receptors all come from a human donor in good health (CMV status not recorded). Some clones in this sample may be carry-over from other donors' samples.

In the case of this clonotype: This is likely a read error, given that the CDR3 carries no conserved phenylalanine or tryptophan at its end. CDR3 DNA: TGTGCCAGCAGGGAGCGGGGGCGCACAGATACGCAGTATCTT. Protein: CASRERGRTDTQYL. The chain carries TRBV12-3 or TRBV12-4 and TRBJ2-3; 8 positions match TRBD2. V trimming: 6 bases; J trimming: 1 base; junction bases outside the gene matches: 3. The CDR3 runs 14 residues.

This clonotype has just a few counts. The rearrangement links TRBV19 to TRBJ1-6, with D unclear. CDR3 length: 15 amino acids. CDR1 is LNHDA, CDR2 SQIVND, per germline (reference sequence). V lost 3 bases to trimming and J lost 9 bases, with 15 bases between them. The CDR3 coding sequence is TGTGCCAGTAGTATGGGCCTGGTCCCGGGTTCACCCCTCCACTTT. It translates to CASSMGLVPGSPLHF. The variable domain in full, with the rest retrieved from reference TRBV19 and TRBJ1-6, is DGGITQSPKYLFRKEGQNVTLSCEQNLNHDAMYWYRQDPGQGLRLIYYSQIVNDFQKGDIAEGYSVSREKKESFPLTVTSAQKNPTAFYLCASSMGLVPGSPLHFGNGTRLTVT.

This clonotype turned up a few times. DNA for the CDR3: TGTGCCAGCACCATGCAGTTGGGGGAGACCCAGTACTTC. It yields the protein CASTMQLGETQYF. The chain is built from TRBV6-6 and TRBJ2-5; no clear D. CDR1 MNHNY and CDR2 SVGAGI come from the germline V gene (reference sequence). V was shortened by 7 bases and J by 5 bases, with 14 bases between the two germline ends. The CDR3 contains 13 residues.

This rearrangement joins TRBV20-1 to TRBJ1-3, with D maybe TRBD1 (5 bases). The CDR3 has 14 amino acids. The germline V and J ends were trimmed by 6 bases and 4 bases, with 16 bases remaining between them. In germline, CDR1 is DFQATT, CDR2 SNEGSKA (reference sequence). Written as DNA, the CDR3 is TGCAGTGCACCTCGGGGGAGTACAGGAAACACCATATATTTT. It encodes CSAPRGSTGNTIYF.

This clonotype was observed at least ten times. The chain employs TRBV7-6 and TRBJ2-5; 12 bases align to TRBD2. V lost 5 bases to trimming and J lost 0 bases; unmatched junction nucleotides: 4. This CDR3 is 16 amino acids long. The germline gives CDR1 SGHVS, CDR2 FNYEAQ. The CDR3 DNA sequence: TGTGCCAGCAGCCGAGGACTAGCGGGGTACCAAGAGACCCAGTACTTC. Its protein is CASSRGLAGYQETQYF.

This clonotype was counted between two and nine times. J is TRBJ1-2 and V is TRBV5-1; no reliable D call. The CDR3 has 15 residues. The germline V and J ends were trimmed by 0 bases and 4 bases, with 13 bases remaining between them. In germline, CDR1 is SGHRS, CDR2 YFSETQ. As DNA, the CDR3 is TGCGCCAGCAGCTTGGGCCTCAACGGCGGCTATGGCTACACCTTC. It is translated as CASSLGLNGGYGYTF.

The table lists this clonotype with a few counts. The V and J genes are TRBV7-2 and TRBJ2-3; no reliable D call. Trimming took 6 bases from V and 0 from J, leaving 19 bases between them. This CDR3 comprises 17 residues. CDR1 is SGHTA and CDR2 is FQGNSA in the germline V gene. The CDR3 reads CASRLSFDFFSTDTQYF. The CDR3 coding sequence is TGTGCCAGCAGGCTAAGCTTCGACTTCTTCAGCACAGATACGCAGTATTTT.

This clonotype was seen only a few times. V gene TRBV6-2 or TRBV6-3 combines with J gene TRBJ2-5; possible D gene TRBD2, 5 bases. V was pared by 6 bases and J by 1 base, with 24 bases between. CDR1 is MNHEY, CDR2 SVGEGT, per germline. The CDR3 spans 18 residues. The CDR3 nucleotides read TGTGCCAGCAGCCAAAAATTCGGTAGAGCGGACTTCCAAGAGACCCAGTACTTC. This encodes CASSQKFGRADFQETQYF.

In this sample, this clonotype turned up a few times. For the CDR3, the DNA is TGTGCCAGCAGCCCACGGGGACCTAACACTGAAGCTTTCTTT. This encodes CASSPRGPNTEAFF. The genes are TRBV7-6 and TRBJ1-1; the D gene is possibly TRBD1 (5 bases). The germline gives CDR1 SGHVS, CDR2 FNYEAQ. This CDR3 is built from 14 residues. The ends were cut back, 5 bases at V and 2 bases at J, with 12 bases in the middle.

This clonotype was recorded a few times. Its ends do not fully match the called genes, so a read error is possible. CDR3 loop: CASSLGAGVALRNEQFF. CDR3 sequence (DNA): TGTGCCAGCAGCTTGGGAGCAGGAGTCGCACTTAGGAATGAGCAGTTCTTC. The chain employs TRBV5-3 and TRBJ2-1; possibly TRBD2 for D (5 bases). TRBV5-3 is an ORF for which the function is uncertain. This CDR3 has 17 residues.

This clonotype was found many times. The rearrangement uses TRBV7-2 and TRBJ2-3; D remains ambiguous. Germline CDR1 and CDR2: SGHTA and FQGNSA. CDR3 size: 14 residues. V shed 4 bases and J shed 5 bases, with 13 bases lying between them. The CDR3 loop reads CASSSGWGVDTQYF. The CDR3 coding sequence is TGTGCCAGCAGCTCTGGATGGGGTGTAGATACGCAGTATTTT.

This chain's CDR3 is CASSQVGLAGTYEQYF. CDR3 sequence (DNA): TGTGCCAGCAGCCAAGTCGGACTAGCGGGAACCTACGAGCAGTACTTC. The rearrangement links TRBV3-1 to TRBJ2-7, with 12 positions matching TRBD2. Germline CDR1 LGHDT, CDR2 YNNKEL (reference sequence). With 1 base clipped from V and 2 bases from J, the junction kept 3 bases outside the gene matches. The CDR3 totals 16 residues.

This clonotype was recorded a few times. In nucleotides, the CDR3 is TGTGCCAGCAGTTTACCCCCCTGGCGGGGGGGCTCGGAGACCCAGTACTTC. This encodes CASSLPPWRGGSETQYF. This sequence joins TRBV28 and TRBJ2-5; TRBD2 agrees at 9 bases. J gave up 5 bases and V 2 bases, and 12 bases lay outside the gene matches. The germline V gene has CDR1 MDHEN and CDR2 SYDVKM. The CDR3 consists of 17 residues.

V and J are TRBV7-8 and TRBJ2-3, with 9 bases identical to TRBD2. The J segment lost 2 bases and the V segment lost 8 bases, leaving 5 bases of the junction unmatched. The CDR3 runs to 14 residues. The germline gives CDR1 SGHVS, CDR2 FQNEAQ. Written as DNA, the CDR3 is TGTGCCAGCGCTCTAGCGGGGACCACAGATACGCAGTATTTT. It codes for CASALAGTTDTQYF.

This chain links TRBV4-1 with TRBJ2-2; D might be TRBD1 (6 bases). V lost 3 bases to trimming and J lost 6 bases, with 11 bases between them. The CDR3 contains 14 residues. CDR1 is MGHRA, CDR2 YSYEKL, per germline. The CDR3 coding sequence is TGCGCCAGCAGCCAGACAGGAAGGGCCGGGGAGCTGTTTTTT. Translated: CASSQTGRAGELFF.

The J gene is TRBJ2-1, the V gene TRBV6-6; 14 bases match TRBD2. This CDR3 region has 14 residues. The J segment lost 4 bases and the V segment lost 11 bases, leaving 4 bases of the junction unmatched. CDR1 MNHNY and CDR2 SVGAGI come from the germline V gene (reference sequence). CDR3 nucleotides: TGTGCCTACGGACTAGCGGGGGGTTACAATGAGCAGTTCTTC. Protein product: CAYGLAGGYNEQFF.

In the case of this clonotype: A read error may account for a junction end that differs from germline. The CDR3 coding sequence is TGCGCCAGCCGGCCTCCGGGACTAGGCACGAACGCCGGGGAGCTGTTTTTT. Translating it yields CASRPPGLGTNAGELFF. The chain employs TRBV5-1 and TRBJ2-2; 8 bases are a match to TRBD2. CDR3 size: 17 residues. CDR1 is SGHRS, CDR2 YFSETQ, per germline.

The chain recombines TRBV6-1 with TRBJ2-7, with TRBD1 as a possible D gene (5 bases). V lost 6 bases, J lost 1 base, and 16 bases lay in between. The germline CDR1 and CDR2 sequences are MNHNS and SASEGT. The CDR3 runs to 15 residues. CDR3 residues: CASRRWGGASYEQYF. The CDR3 DNA sequence: TGTGCCAGCAGAAGGTGGGGTGGGGCATCCTACGAGCAGTACTTC.

This sequence joins TRBV9 and TRBJ2-5; D is unclear. The length of the CDR3 is 13 residues. The germline gives CDR1 SGDLS, CDR2 YYNGEE. Deletions cut 0 bases from V and 5 bases from J, with 8 bases between. The CDR3 sequence is CASSVGPSETQYF. In DNA, the CDR3 is TGTGCCAGCAGCGTAGGGCCGTCGGAGACCCAGTACTTC.

This clonotype occurred a few times. The V call is TRBV7-8, the J call TRBJ1-4, with 8 positions matching TRBD1. J lost 10 bases, V lost 1 base, and 2 bases had no gene match. This CDR3 contains 13 residues. Per the germline V gene, CDR1 is SGHVS and CDR2 is FQNEAQ. This CDR3 is CASSLGQGAKLFF. For the CDR3, the DNA is TGTGCCAGCAGCTTAGGGCAGGGGGCAAAACTGTTTTTT.

In this sample, this clonotype turned up many times. V gene TRBV19 combines with J gene TRBJ1-2; 7 bases agree with TRBD1. The germline gives CDR1 LNHDA, CDR2 SQIVND (reference sequence). V dropped 5 bases and J dropped 4; count of bases not matched to a gene: 4. The CDR3 is 13 amino acids. As DNA, the CDR3 is TGTGCCAGTAGTCCCGGGACAGTCTATGGCTACACCTTC. Amino acid sequence: CASSPGTVYGYTF. The entire variable domain, with the rest obtained from reference TRBV19 and TRBJ1-2, is as follows: DGGITQSPKYLFRKEGQNVTLSCEQNLNHDAMYWYRQDPGQGLRLIYYSQIVNDFQKGDIAEGYSVSREKKESFPLTVTSAQKNPTAFYLCASSPGTVYGYTFGSGTRLTVV.

This clonotype appeared a few times. The chain employs TRBV15 and TRBJ2-3; D may match TRBD1 or TRBD2 (5 bases each). This CDR3 is built from 16 residues. Trimming cost V 4 bases and J 1 base, with 15 bases left between them. Germline assignment: CDR1 LNHNV and CDR2 YYDKDF (reference sequence). The CDR3 region is CATSKNRVGGTDTQYF. DNA of the CDR3: TGTGCCACCAGCAAGAACCGGGTGGGGGGCACAGATACGCAGTATTTT.

The chain carries TRBV12-3 or TRBV12-4 and TRBJ2-7; 15 bases are a match to TRBD2. The V segment lost 6 bases and the J segment 4 bases; nucleotides outside the gene matches: 16. The CDR3 has 19 amino acids. The CDR3 sequence is CASSGVAPGLAGGRYEQYF. CDR3 coding DNA: TGTGCCAGCAGCGGAGTCGCCCCGGGACTAGCGGGAGGAAGGTACGAGCAGTACTTC.

Of note for this clonotype: A much larger clonotype is one base distant, so this may be a read error. CDR3: CASSLMSGHETQYF. DNA for the CDR3: TGTGCCAGCAGCTTAATGTCGGGACATGAGACCCAGTACTTC. The chain combines TRBV7-6 with TRBJ2-5, with a possible D match to TRBD1 (6 bases). The germline CDR1 and CDR2 sequences are SGHVS and FNYEAQ. The V end was cut by 2 bases, the J end by 5 bases, with 12 bases between. This CDR3 spans 14 amino acids.

This chain connects TRBV7-9 to TRBJ1-5; TRBD1 aligns across 8 bases. The CDR3 loop spans 15 amino acids. V lost 5 bases, J lost 4 bases, and 7 bases stayed unmatched. The V gene's germline CDR1 is SEHNR and CDR2 FQNEAQ (reference sequence). The CDR3 bases are TGTGCCAGCAGCGGAGCCGGACAGGGAAATCAGCCCCAGCATTTT. It is translated as CASSGAGQGNQPQHF.

This clonotype has only a few counts. The V gene is TRBV14, the J gene TRBJ1-1; a weak D match, TRBD1 (6 bases). The CDR3 runs to 14 residues. Trimming cost V 3 bases and J 7 bases, with 15 bases left between them. The germline V gene encodes CDR1 SGHDN and CDR2 FVKESK. CDR3 sequence (DNA): TGTGCCAGCAGCCACTACCTAACAGGGTTTGAAGCTTTCTTT. Its protein product is CASSHYLTGFEAFF. Full variable domain (missing parts from reference TRBV14 and TRBJ1-1): EAGVTQFPSHSVIEKGQTVTLRCDPISGHDNLYWYRRVMGKEIKFLLHFVKESKQDESGMPNNRFLAERTGGTYSTLKVQPAELEDSGVYFCASSHYLTGFEAFFGQGTRLTVV.